These 21 T cell receptor beta chains came from one sample sequenced in a study of chemoradiotherapy in HPV16-positive cancers. Clones were read by immunoSEQ multiplex PCR, and TCRdb kept only the in-frame ones, dropping some. The data hold about 21,000 clones, with roughly 86% observed a single time. Material: blood, obtained from a patient who underwent chemoradiotherapy. The receptors stem from a human donor with HPV-associated anogenital cancer.

The chain links TRBV6-5 to TRBJ2-1; 8 bases line up with TRBD2. The CDR3 extends over 13 amino acids. From germline, CDR1 is MNHEY and CDR2 SVGAGI. The V segment lost 6 bases and the J segment 5 bases; nucleotides outside the gene matches: 3. DNA for the CDR3: TGTGCCAGCAGAACTAGCGGACACAATGAGCAGTTCTTC. It specifies CASRTSGHNEQFF.

In nucleotides, the CDR3 is TGTGCAAGTCGCCCCCCCCGTCTAGCGGGGGGTGTTGATACGCAGTATTTT. Its protein is CASRPPRLAGGVDTQYF. The chain is built from TRBV12-2 and TRBJ2-3; no check of the table's D call, TRBD2, against the DNA was made. TRBV12-2 is marked as a pseudogene. The CDR3 has 17 residues.

The chain uses TRBV27 and TRBJ1-1, with D uncertain. This CDR3 has 13 residues. Per the germline V gene, CDR1 is MNHEY and CDR2 is SMNVEV (reference sequence). V gave up 2 bases and J gave up 1 base, with 5 bases separating them. The CDR3 sequence is CASSLDTNTEAFF. DNA of the CDR3: TGTGCCAGCAGTTTAGATACGAACACTGAAGCTTTCTTT.

This chain uses TRBV5-6 with TRBJ2-5; D remains unclear. Germline-derived CDR1 and CDR2 are SGHDT and YYEEEE. The CDR3 is made up of 14 amino acids. Trimming pared 0 bases from V and 1 base from J, leaving 7 bases between. CDR3 residues: CASSLGRAQETQYF. Written as DNA, the CDR3 is TGTGCCAGCAGCTTGGGCCGCGCCCAAGAGACCCAGTACTTC. Full variable domain (remainder filled in from reference TRBV5-6 and TRBJ2-5): DAGVTQSPTHLIKTRGQQVTLRCSPKSGHDTVSWYQQALGQGPQFIFQYYEEEERQRGNFPDRFSGHQFPNYSSELNVNALLLGDSALYLCASSLGRAQETQYFGPGTRLLVL.

This chain uses TRBV11-2 with TRBJ1-6; D remains unclear. The CDR3 consists of 16 residues. CDR1 and CDR2 (germline): SGHAT, FQNNGV. The V end was cut by 4 bases, the J end by 0 bases, with 10 bases between. The CDR3 protein is CASSSRSVSYNSPLHF. In nucleotides, the CDR3 is TGTGCCAGCAGCTCTCGGTCGGTCTCCTATAATTCACCCCTCCACTTT.

The V call is TRBV7-7, the J call TRBJ2-7; either TRBD1 or TRBD2 may fit D (5 bases each). This CDR3 has 13 amino acids. Deletions cut 5 bases from V and 1 base from J, with 9 bases between. The germline V gene has CDR1 SSHAT and CDR2 FNYEAQ (reference sequence). CDR3 residues: CASSEGPSYEQYF. DNA for the CDR3: TGTGCCAGCAGCGAGGGGCCATCCTACGAGCAGTACTTC.

The V gene is TRBV18, the J gene TRBJ1-1; D not resolved. The V end was cut by 3 bases, the J end by 0 bases, with 8 bases between. This CDR3 comprises 14 residues. Germline CDR1 reads KGHSH; CDR2 reads LQKENI. The CDR3 coding sequence is TGTGCCAGCTCACCGGGCGGGGTGAACACTGAAGCTTTCTTT. Protein sequence: CASSPGGVNTEAFF.

The V call is TRBV2, the J call TRBJ2-7; a possible D gene is TRBD1 (6 bases). Germline assignment: CDR1 SNHLY and CDR2 FYNNEI. V was trimmed by 4 bases and J by 2 bases, leaving 18 bases between them. This CDR3 spans 16 amino acids. The CDR3 loop reads CASSGIFAGTTYEQYF. The CDR3 bases are TGTGCCAGCAGTGGGATTTTCGCCGGGACAACCTACGAGCAGTACTTC.

V gene TRBV5-8 combines with J gene TRBJ2-5; perhaps TRBD1 as D (6 bases). V gave up 2 bases and J gave up 2 bases, with 16 bases separating them. The germline gives CDR1 SGHTS, CDR2 YDEGEE. This CDR3 is 16 amino acids long. The CDR3 reads CASSFLRGASQETQYF. CDR3 sequence (DNA): TGTGCCAGCAGCTTTCTCAGGGGCGCATCGCAAGAGACCCAGTACTTC.

The CDR3 region has the DNA TGCGCCAGCAGCCAAGACCTCTCGGTGAGCTCCTACAATGAGCAGTTCTTC. Protein sequence: CASSQDLSVSSYNEQFF. This chain joins TRBV4-3 and TRBJ2-1; D unresolved. The V gene's germline CDR1 is LGHNA and CDR2 YSLEER. The CDR3 is made up of 17 amino acids. Trimming left V 0 bases short and J 0 bases short, with 12 bases between.

The chain combines TRBV27 with TRBJ1-2; 7 positions match TRBD1. This CDR3 region has 13 residues. Germline loops: CDR1 MNHEY, CDR2 SMNVEV (reference sequence). The trim removed 10 bases at V and 4 bases at J, leaving 9 bases unmatched. The CDR3 here is CANGRGLGYGYTF. DNA for the CDR3: TGTGCCAACGGAAGGGGGCTCGGCTATGGCTACACCTTC.

The rearrangement uses TRBV5-1 and TRBJ1-1; a weak D match, TRBD1 (6 bases). Germline CDR1 SGHRS, CDR2 YFSETQ. The CDR3 loop spans 16 amino acids. V was clipped by 3 bases and J by 0 bases, with 15 bases between them. The CDR3 DNA reads TGCGCCAGCAGCTCCGGCTCGGGACACATGAACACTGAAGCTTTCTTT. As protein: CASSSGSGHMNTEAFF.

CDR3 DNA sequence: TGTGCCAGCAGTTCCCCCGGGACAGGAGCCAAAAACATTCAGTACTTC. Residues: CASSSPGTGAKNIQYF. The V and J genes are TRBV6-5 and TRBJ2-4, with 8 bases fitting TRBD1. The CDR3 contains 16 residues. CDR1 and CDR2 (germline): MNHEY, SVGAGI. With V trimmed by 4 bases and J by 0 bases, 5 bases remained unmatched.

The gene calls are TRBV7-2 and TRBJ1-6, with TRBD1 as a possible D gene (6 bases). Germline V gene data show CDR1 as SGHTA and CDR2 as FQGNSA. CDR3 length: 14 residues. With 5 bases removed from V and 4 bases from J, the gap between germline ends came to 9 bases. The CDR3: CASSIGQYNSPLHF. Here the CDR3 DNA reads TGTGCCAGCAGCATTGGACAGTATAATTCACCCCTCCACTTT.

Worth noting for this clone: At one end, the junction sequence differs from germline, possibly due to a read error. The rearrangement uses TRBV7-7 and TRBJ2-5, with 8 nucleotides matching TRBD1. Looked up from germline, CDR1 is SSHAT and CDR2 is FNYEAQ (reference sequence). The CDR3 length is 14 residues. The CDR3 DNA reads TGTGCTAGCAGCTCTTGGGGACAGGCTGAGACCCAGTACTTC. This gives the protein CASSSWGQAETQYF.

V usage is TRBV9 and J usage is TRBJ2-5, with a tentative D call TRBD1 (6 bases). Germline loops: CDR1 SGDLS, CDR2 YYNGEE. CDR3 length: 15 residues. V was trimmed by 1 base and J by 5 bases, leaving 15 bases between them. CDR3: CASSVRQGPGETQYF. CDR3 coding DNA: TGTGCCAGCAGCGTACGGCAGGGGCCTGGGGAGACCCAGTACTTC.

The chain combines TRBV7-9 with TRBJ2-5; 8 nucleotides agree with TRBD2. V lost 5 bases, J lost 5 bases, and 7 bases stayed unmatched. The CDR3 runs 14 residues. The V gene's germline CDR1 is SEHNR and CDR2 FQNEAQ (reference sequence). The CDR3 coding sequence is TGTGCCAGCAGCCCAAGCGGGGGCTTGGAGACCCAGTACTTC. Translated: CASSPSGGLETQYF.

The V and J genes are TRBV27 and TRBJ2-5, with D tentatively TRBD1 or TRBD2 (5 bases each). The CDR3 is made up of 14 amino acids. Germline assignment: CDR1 MNHEY and CDR2 SMNVEV (reference sequence). Trimming shortened V by 5 bases and J by 5 bases, and 15 bases separated the two germline ends. CDR3 DNA sequence: TGTGCCAGCAGTCTGGGACCCCGAGCGGAGACCCAGTACTTC. Protein: CASSLGPRAETQYF.

The genes are TRBV4-3 and TRBJ2-3; no clear D gene. V was cut by 5 bases and J by 0 bases, with 9 bases left in between. Germline-derived CDR1 and CDR2 are LGHNA and YSLEER. The CDR3 is 14 amino acids. The CDR3 region is CASSWASSTDTQYF. CDR3 nucleotides: TGCGCCAGCAGCTGGGCGTCTAGCACAGATACGCAGTATTTT.

The chain combines TRBV7-2 with TRBJ2-7; 11 nucleotides align to TRBD2. The germline CDR1 and CDR2 sequences are SGHTA and FQGNSA. Germline trimming cut 4 bases from V and 4 bases from J; bases unmatched to any gene: 9. This CDR3 has 16 amino acids. CDR3 sequence (DNA): TGTGCCAGCAGCTCCTACCCGGCTAGCGGGAGGTACGAGCAGTACTTC. Its translation is CASSSYPASGRYEQYF.

The chain couples TRBV6-1 to TRBJ2-7, with 8 bases fitting TRBD1. V gave up 10 bases and J gave up 1 base; unmatched junction bases: 6. Germline loops: CDR1 MNHNS, CDR2 SASEGT. The CDR3 runs 13 residues. CDR3 bases: TGTGCCACCGGACAGGGTTTTTCCTACGAGCAGTACTTC. Protein sequence: CATGQGFSYEQYF.